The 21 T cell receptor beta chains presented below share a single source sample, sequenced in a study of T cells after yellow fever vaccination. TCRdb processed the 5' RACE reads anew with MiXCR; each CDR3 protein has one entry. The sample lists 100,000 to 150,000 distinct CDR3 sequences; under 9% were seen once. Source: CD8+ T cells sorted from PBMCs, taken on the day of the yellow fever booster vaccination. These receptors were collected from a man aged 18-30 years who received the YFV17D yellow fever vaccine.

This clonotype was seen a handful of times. CDR3 coding DNA: TGTGCCAGCAGTTTTAGGTCAGGGAACACCGGGGAGCTGTTTTTT. This sequence encodes CASSFRSGNTGELFF. The chain employs TRBV27 and TRBJ2-2; unclear D gene. V lost 3 bases, J lost 1 base, and 9 bases lay in between. The germline V gene has CDR1 MNHEY and CDR2 SMNVEV (reference sequence). There are 15 residues in the CDR3.

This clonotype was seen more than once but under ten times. The CDR3 loop is CASSLRSNGYEQYF. As DNA, the CDR3 is TGTGCCAGCAGTCTTCGATCAAACGGGTACGAGCAGTACTTC. The chain is built from TRBV25-1 and TRBJ2-7; D is undetermined. Trimming took off 5 bases at V and 4 bases at J, with 15 bases between the two ends. This CDR3 has 14 residues. Germline CDR1 is MGHDK and CDR2 is SYGVNS.

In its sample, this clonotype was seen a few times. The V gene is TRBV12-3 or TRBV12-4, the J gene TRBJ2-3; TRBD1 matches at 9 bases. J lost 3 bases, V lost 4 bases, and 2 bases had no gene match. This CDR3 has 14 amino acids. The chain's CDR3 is CASSSDRGTDTQYF. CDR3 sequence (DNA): TGTGCCAGCAGTTCGGACAGGGGAACAGATACGCAGTATTTT.

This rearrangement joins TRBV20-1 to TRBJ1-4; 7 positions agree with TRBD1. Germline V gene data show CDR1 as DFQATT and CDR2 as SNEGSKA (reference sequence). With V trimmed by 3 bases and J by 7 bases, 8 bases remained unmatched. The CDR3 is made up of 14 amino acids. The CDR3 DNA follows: TGCAGTGCTAGCCCCGACAGGGACGGTGAAAAACTGTTTTTT. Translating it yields CSASPDRDGEKLFF.

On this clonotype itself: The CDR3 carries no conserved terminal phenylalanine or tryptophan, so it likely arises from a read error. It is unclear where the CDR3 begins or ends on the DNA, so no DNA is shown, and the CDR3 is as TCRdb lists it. The CDR3 sequence: CASSTGTGFLD. The chain joins TRBV27 to TRBJ2-7; the table calls TRBD1, which could not be checked here. Germline V gene sequence: CDR1 MNHEY, CDR2 SMNVEV (reference sequence). The CDR3 is 11 residues long, counting both termini.

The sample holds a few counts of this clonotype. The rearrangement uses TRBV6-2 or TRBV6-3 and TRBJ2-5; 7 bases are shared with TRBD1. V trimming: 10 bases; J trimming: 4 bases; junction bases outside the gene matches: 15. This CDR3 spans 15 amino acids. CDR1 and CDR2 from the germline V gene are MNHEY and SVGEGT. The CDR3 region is CATEMTGLMGETQYF. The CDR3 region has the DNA TGTGCCACCGAAATGACAGGGCTCATGGGAGAGACCCAGTACTTC.

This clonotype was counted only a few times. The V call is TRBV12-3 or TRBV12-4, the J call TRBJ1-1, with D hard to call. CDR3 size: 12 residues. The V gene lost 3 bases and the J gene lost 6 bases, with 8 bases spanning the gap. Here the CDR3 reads CASSFYGAEAFF. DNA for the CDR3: TGTGCCAGCAGTTTTTATGGGGCTGAAGCTTTCTTT.

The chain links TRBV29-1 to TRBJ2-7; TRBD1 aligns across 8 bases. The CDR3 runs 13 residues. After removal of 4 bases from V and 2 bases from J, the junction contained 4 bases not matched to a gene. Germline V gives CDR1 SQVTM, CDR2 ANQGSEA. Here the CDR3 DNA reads TGCAGCGTTGGCCGGGACAGGACCTACGAGCAGTACTTC. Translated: CSVGRDRTYEQYF.

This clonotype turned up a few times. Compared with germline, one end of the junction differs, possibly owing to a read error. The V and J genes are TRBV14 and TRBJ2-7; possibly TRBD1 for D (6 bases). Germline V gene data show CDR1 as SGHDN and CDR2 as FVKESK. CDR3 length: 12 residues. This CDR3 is CASSQGTTPGEF. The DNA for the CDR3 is TGTGCCAGCAGCCAAGGGACGACGCCAGGGGAGTTC.

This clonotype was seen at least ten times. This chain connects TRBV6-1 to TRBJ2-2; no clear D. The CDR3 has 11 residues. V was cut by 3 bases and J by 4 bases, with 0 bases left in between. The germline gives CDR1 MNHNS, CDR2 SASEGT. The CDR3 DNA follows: TGTGCCAGCAGTGACACCGGGGAGCTGTTTTTT. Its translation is CASSDTGELFF.

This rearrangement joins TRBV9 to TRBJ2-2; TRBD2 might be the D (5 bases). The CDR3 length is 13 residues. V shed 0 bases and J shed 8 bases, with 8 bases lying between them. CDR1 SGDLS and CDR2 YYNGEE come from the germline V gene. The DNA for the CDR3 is TGTGCCAGCAGCGTAGCTTCGGGGGGGGAGCTGTTTTTT. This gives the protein CASSVASGGELFF.

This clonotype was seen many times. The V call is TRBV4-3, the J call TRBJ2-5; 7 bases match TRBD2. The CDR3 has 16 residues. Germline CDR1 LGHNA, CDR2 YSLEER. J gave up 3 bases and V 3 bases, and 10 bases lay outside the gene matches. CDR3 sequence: CASSHDLGTNKETQYF. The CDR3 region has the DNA TGCGCCAGCAGCCATGACCTCGGGACTAACAAAGAGACCCAGTACTTC.

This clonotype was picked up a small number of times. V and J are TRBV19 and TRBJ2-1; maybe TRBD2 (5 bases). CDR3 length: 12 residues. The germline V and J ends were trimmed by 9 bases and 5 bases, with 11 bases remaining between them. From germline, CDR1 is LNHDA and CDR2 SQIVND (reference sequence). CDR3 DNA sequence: TGTGCCAGGGCCGGGAATCACAATGAGCAGTTCTTC. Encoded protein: CARAGNHNEQFF.

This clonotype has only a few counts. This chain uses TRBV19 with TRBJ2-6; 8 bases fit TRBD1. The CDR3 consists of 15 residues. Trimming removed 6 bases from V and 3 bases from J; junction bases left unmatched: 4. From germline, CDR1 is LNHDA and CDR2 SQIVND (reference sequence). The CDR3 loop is CASRDRDSGANVLTF. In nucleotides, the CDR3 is TGTGCCAGTAGGGACAGGGATAGTGGGGCCAACGTCCTGACTTTC.

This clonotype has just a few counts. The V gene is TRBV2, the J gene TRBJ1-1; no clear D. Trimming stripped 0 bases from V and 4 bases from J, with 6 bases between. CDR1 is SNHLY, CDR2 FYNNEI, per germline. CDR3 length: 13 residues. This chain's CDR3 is CASSEAPGTEAFF. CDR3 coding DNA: TGTGCCAGCAGTGAAGCCCCAGGCACTGAAGCTTTCTTT.

The CDR3 DNA reads TGTGCCAGCAGCCTCGGACAGGGGGCAAGCTCCTATAATTCACCCCTCCACTTT. Translated, it gives CASSLGQGASSYNSPLHF. The chain links TRBV5-6 to TRBJ1-6, with TRBD1 matching 11 bases. The trim removed 4 bases at V and 0 bases at J, leaving 6 bases unmatched. The CDR3 contains 18 residues. Germline CDR1 and CDR2: SGHDT and YYEEEE.

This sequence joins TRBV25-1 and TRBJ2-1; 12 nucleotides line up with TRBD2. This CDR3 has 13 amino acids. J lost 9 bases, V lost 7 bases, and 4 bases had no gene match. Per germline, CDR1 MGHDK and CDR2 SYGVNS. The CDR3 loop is CASTGLAGPEQFF. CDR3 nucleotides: TGTGCCAGCACGGGACTAGCGGGTCCTGAGCAGTTCTTC.

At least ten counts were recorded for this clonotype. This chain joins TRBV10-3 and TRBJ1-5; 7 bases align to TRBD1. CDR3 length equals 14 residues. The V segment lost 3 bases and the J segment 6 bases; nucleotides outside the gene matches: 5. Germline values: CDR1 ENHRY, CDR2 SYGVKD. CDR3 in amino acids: CAISDRGAIQPQHF. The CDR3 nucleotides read TGTGCCATCAGTGACAGGGGGGCCATTCAGCCCCAGCATTTT.

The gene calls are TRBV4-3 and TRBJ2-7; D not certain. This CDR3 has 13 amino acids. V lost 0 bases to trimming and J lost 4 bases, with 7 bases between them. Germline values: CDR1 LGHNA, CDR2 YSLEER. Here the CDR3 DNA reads TGCGCCAGCAGCCAAGATCGGCGATACGAGCAGTACTTC. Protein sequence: CASSQDRRYEQYF.

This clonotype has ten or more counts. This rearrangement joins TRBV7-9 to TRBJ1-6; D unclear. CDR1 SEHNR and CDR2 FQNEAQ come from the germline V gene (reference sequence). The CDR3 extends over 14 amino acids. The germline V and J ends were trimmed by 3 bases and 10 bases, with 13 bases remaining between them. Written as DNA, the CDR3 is TGTGCCAGCAGCTTGGGAGGGCCTAGATCACCCCTCCACTTT. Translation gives CASSLGGPRSPLHF.

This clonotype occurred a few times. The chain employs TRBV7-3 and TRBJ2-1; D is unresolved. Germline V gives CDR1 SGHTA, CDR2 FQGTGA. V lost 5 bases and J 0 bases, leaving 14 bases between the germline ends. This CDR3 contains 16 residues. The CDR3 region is CASSPREPSSYNEQFF. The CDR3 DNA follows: TGTGCCAGCAGCCCGCGAGAGCCAAGCTCCTACAATGAGCAGTTCTTC.